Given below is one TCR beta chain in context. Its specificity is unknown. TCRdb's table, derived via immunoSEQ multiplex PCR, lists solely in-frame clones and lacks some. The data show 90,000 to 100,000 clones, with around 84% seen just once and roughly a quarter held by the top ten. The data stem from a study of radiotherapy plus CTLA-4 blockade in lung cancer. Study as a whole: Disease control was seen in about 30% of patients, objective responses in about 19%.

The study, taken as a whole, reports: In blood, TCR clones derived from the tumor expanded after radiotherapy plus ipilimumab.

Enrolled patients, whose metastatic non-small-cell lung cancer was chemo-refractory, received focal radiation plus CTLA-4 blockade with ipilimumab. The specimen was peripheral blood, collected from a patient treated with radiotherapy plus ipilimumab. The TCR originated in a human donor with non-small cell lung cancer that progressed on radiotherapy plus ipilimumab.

The CDR3 sequence is CAWTQGAAQPQHF. CDR3 DNA sequence: TGTGCCTGGACTCAGGGGGCGGCTCAGCCCCAGCATTTT. This chain links TRBV30 with TRBJ1-5, with 8 nucleotides matching TRBD1. This CDR3 spans 13 amino acids. CDR1 is GTSNPN and CDR2 is SVGIG in the germline V gene (reference sequence). Trimming removed 4 bases from V and 6 bases from J; junction bases left unmatched: 5.